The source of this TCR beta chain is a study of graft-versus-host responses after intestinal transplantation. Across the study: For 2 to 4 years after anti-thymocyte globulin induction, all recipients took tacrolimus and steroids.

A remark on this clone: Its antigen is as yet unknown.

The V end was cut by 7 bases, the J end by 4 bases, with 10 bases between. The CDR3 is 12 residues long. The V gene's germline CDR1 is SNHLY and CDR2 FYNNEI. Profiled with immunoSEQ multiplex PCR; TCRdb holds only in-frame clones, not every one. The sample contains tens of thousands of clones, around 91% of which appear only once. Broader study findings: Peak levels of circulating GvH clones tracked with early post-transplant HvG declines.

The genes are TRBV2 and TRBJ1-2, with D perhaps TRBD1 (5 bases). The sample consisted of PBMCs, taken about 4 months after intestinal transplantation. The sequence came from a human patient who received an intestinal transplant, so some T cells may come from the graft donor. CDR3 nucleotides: TGTGCCAGCAAGGAGGGACCCTATGGCTACACCTTC. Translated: CASKEGPYGYTF. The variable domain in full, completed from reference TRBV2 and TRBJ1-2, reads EPEVTQTPSHQVTQMGQEVILRCVPISNHLYFYWYRQILGQKVEFLVSFYNNEISEKSEIFDDQFSVERPDGSNFTLKIRSTKLEDSAMYFCASKEGPYGYTFGSGTRLTVV.